Following are 29 T cell receptor beta chains from one sample sequenced in a study of blood T cell repertoires in COVID-19. The repertoire was sequenced with immunoSEQ multiplex PCR; TCRdb's copy has only in-frame clones and lacks some. The data hold around 67,000 clones, with about 91% observed a single time. Source material: peripheral blood. The origin of the receptors is a woman of 80 years or more with active or convalescent COVID-19.

In this sample, this clone turned up a few times. The V call is TRBV11-3, the J call TRBJ1-1; D is uncertain. The CDR3 has 13 amino acids. V was clipped by 5 bases and J by 11 bases, with 18 bases between them. Germline V lookup: CDR1 SGHNT, CDR2 YENEEA. CDR3 bases: TGTGCCAGCAGCCCGAGACCTGAGGAGGAGGCTTTCTTT. Its protein is CASSPRPEEEAFF. The full variable domain, its missing parts supplied by reference TRBV11-3 and TRBJ1-1, is EAGVVQSPRYKIIEKKQPVAFWCNPISGHNTLYWYLQNLGQGPELLIRYENEEAVDDSQLPKDRFSAERLKGVDSTLKIQPAELGDSAVYLCASSPRPEEEAFFGQGTRLTVV.

The table lists this clone with a few counts. This chain uses TRBV19 with TRBJ1-5; D not certain. CDR1 and CDR2 from the germline V gene are LNHDA and SQIVND (reference sequence). Trimming removed 2 bases at V and 1 base at J, with 12 bases between. CDR3 length: 16 amino acids. This CDR3 is CASSILSGKSNQPQHF. The CDR3 bases are TGTGCCAGTAGTATACTATCGGGGAAGAGCAATCAGCCCCAGCATTTT.

This rearrangement joins TRBV4-2 to TRBJ1-5, with D perhaps matching TRBD1 (6 bases). CDR3 length: 16 residues. V was cut by 0 bases and J by 3 bases, with 12 bases left in between. Germline CDR1 is LGHNA and CDR2 is YNFKEQ. The chain's CDR3 is CASSQDSRGVNQPQHF. The CDR3 nucleotides are TGTGCCAGCAGCCAAGATTCCAGGGGAGTCAATCAGCCCCAGCATTTT.

The rearrangement joins TRBV13 to TRBJ2-7; 7 bases are a match to TRBD1. This CDR3 has 17 amino acids. The ends lost 1 base at V and 2 bases at J; junction bases unmatched: 11. Germline V CDR1 and CDR2: PRHDT, FYEKMQ (reference sequence). The CDR3 spells CASSLVLGRQGTYEQYF. CDR3 in DNA: TGTGCCAGCAGCTTAGTTTTAGGGCGACAGGGAACCTACGAGCAGTACTTC.

V usage is TRBV14 and J usage is TRBJ1-2, with D perhaps matching TRBD1 (6 bases). V gave up 2 bases and J gave up 7 bases, with 14 bases separating them. The length of the CDR3 is 14 residues. Germline V gene sequence: CDR1 SGHDN, CDR2 FVKESK. The CDR3 sequence is CASSQRQGKGGYTF. CDR3 nucleotide sequence: TGTGCCAGCAGCCAACGGCAGGGGAAGGGTGGCTACACCTTC.

The chain uses TRBV7-2 and TRBJ1-2, with TRBD1 as a possible D gene (6 bases). Trimming left V 7 bases short and J 6 bases short, with 15 bases between. Germline CDR1 and CDR2: SGHTA and FQGNSA. The CDR3 covers 13 residues. The CDR3 DNA reads as TGTGCCAGCACCCTAGACAGGATTGATGGCTACACCTTC. Protein sequence: CASTLDRIDGYTF.

This clone was seen more than once but under ten times. This sample also contains other DNA sequences that code for the same CDR3. The V call is TRBV5-1, the J call TRBJ1-1, with 7 bases matching TRBD1. Germline V gives CDR1 SGHRS, CDR2 YFSETQ. This CDR3 has 14 amino acids. The V segment lost 3 bases and the J segment 1 base; nucleotides outside the gene matches: 3. CDR3 protein: CASSSQGGNTEAFF. CDR3 sequence (DNA): TGCGCCAGCAGCTCCCAGGGGGGGAACACTGAAGCTTTCTTT.

The chain links TRBV11-3 to TRBJ2-1; 15 bases line up with TRBD2. There are 18 residues in the CDR3. V trimming: 4 bases; J trimming: 0 bases; junction bases outside the gene matches: 4. Germline loops: CDR1 SGHNT, CDR2 YENEEA. CDR3 in amino acids: CASSSGTSGRFSYNEQFF. For the CDR3, the DNA is TGTGCCAGCAGCTCAGGGACTAGCGGGAGGTTCTCCTACAATGAGCAGTTCTTC.

CDR3 sequence reads: CASSFYNDRDSGEQYF. In nucleotides, the CDR3 is TGTGCCAGCAGTTTCTATAACGACAGGGACAGCGGCGAGCAGTACTTC. The J gene is TRBJ2-7, the V gene TRBV27, with 7 positions matching TRBD1. V lost 3 bases, J lost 6 bases, and 14 bases stayed unmatched. The CDR3 length is 16 residues. Per the germline V gene, CDR1 is MNHEY and CDR2 is SMNVEV (reference sequence).

The chain links TRBV18 to TRBJ2-3; perhaps TRBD1 as D (5 bases). Germline CDR1 is KGHSH and CDR2 is LQKENI. V shed 1 base and J shed 2 bases, with 16 bases lying between them. This CDR3 spans 17 amino acids. CDR3 sequence (DNA): TGTGCCAGCTCACCACTTAGGGTAGGGGATTACACAGATACGCAGTATTTT. Protein product: CASSPLRVGDYTDTQYF.

This chain uses TRBV4-1 with TRBJ2-2; 16 nucleotides align to TRBD2. The CDR3 is 17 amino acids. V was clipped by 4 bases and J by 7 bases; unmatched bases: 6. The germline CDR1 and CDR2 sequences are MGHRA and YSYEKL. CDR3 sequence reads: CASSPAGTSGRVGELFF. The CDR3 nucleotides read TGCGCCAGCAGCCCGGCCGGGACTAGCGGGAGGGTCGGGGAGCTGTTTTTT.

The J gene is TRBJ2-7, the V gene TRBV28, with 8 bases identical to TRBD1. J lost 3 bases, V lost 8 bases, and 6 bases had no gene match. The germline gives CDR1 MDHEN, CDR2 SYDVKM. CDR3 length: 13 amino acids. CDR3 nucleotides: TGTGCCAGCTGGCAGGGACAGGTCTACGAGCAGTACTTC. The encoded protein is CASWQGQVYEQYF.

This rearrangement joins TRBV6-5 to TRBJ2-7; D may be TRBD2 (6 bases). The V end was cut by 5 bases, the J end by 2 bases, with 13 bases between. Germline CDR1 MNHEY, CDR2 SVGAGI. The CDR3 is 14 residues long. CDR3 loop: CASSPGGVTYEQYF. CDR3 nucleotide sequence: TGTGCCAGCAGTCCAGGCGGGGTTACCTACGAGCAGTACTTC.

CDR3 region: CASSGVGEQYF. CDR3 bases: TGCGCCAGCAGCGGGGTGGGGGAGCAGTACTTC. V and J are TRBV10-2 and TRBJ2-7; D is perhaps TRBD2 (5 bases). CDR3 size: 11 residues. Trimming stripped 6 bases from V and 7 bases from J, with 10 bases between. In germline, CDR1 is WSHSY, CDR2 SAAADI.

This clone has only one observation. The V gene is TRBV19, the J gene TRBJ2-1, with TRBD2 matching over 9 bases. V gave up 6 bases and J gave up 3 bases; unmatched junction bases: 3. Looked up from germline, CDR1 is LNHDA and CDR2 is SQIVND (reference sequence). The CDR3 contains 14 residues. Here the CDR3 DNA reads TGTGCCAGTAGGCCTAGCGGGGACTACAATGAGCAGTTCTTC. Translation gives CASRPSGDYNEQFF. Based on the CDR3 plus reference TRBV19 and TRBJ2-1, the full variable domain is DGGITQSPKYLFRKEGQNVTLSCEQNLNHDAMYWYRQDPGQGLRLIYYSQIVNDFQKGDIAEGYSVSREKKESFPLTVTSAQKNPTAFYLCASRPSGDYNEQFFGPGTRLTVL.

CDR3 sequence reads: CASSSGTENTGELFF. In nucleotides, the CDR3 is TGTGCCAGCAGTTCCGGGACAGAGAACACCGGGGAGCTGTTTTTT. V is TRBV2 and J is TRBJ2-2; TRBD1 matches at 7 bases. The V and J ends lost 5 bases and 1 base, in that order; junction bases with no gene match: 4. The CDR3 consists of 15 residues. Per the germline V gene, CDR1 is SNHLY and CDR2 is FYNNEI.

The CDR3 protein is CASSLEVRSEKLFF. The CDR3 DNA reads as TGTGCCAGCAGCTTAGAGGTCCGGTCTGAAAAACTGTTTTTT. J is TRBJ1-4 and V is TRBV11-2, with D hard to call. The length of the CDR3 is 14 residues. Germline loops: CDR1 SGHAT, CDR2 FQNNGV. The ends were cut back, 0 bases at V and 7 bases at J, with 9 bases in the middle.

The chain recombines TRBV3-1 (or the pseudogene TRBV3-2) with TRBJ2-7, with TRBD1 identical over 8 bases. CDR1 and CDR2 (germline): LGHDT, YNNKEL (reference sequence). The CDR3 totals 15 residues. Trimming took 0 bases from V and 6 from J; bases not matched to a gene: 7. The CDR3 sequence: CASSQDPAGGCEQYF. The DNA for the CDR3 is TGTGCCAGCAGCCAAGATCCAGCAGGGGGCTGCGAGCAGTACTTC.

The CDR3 reads CASWPILPGKDTQYF. CDR3 in DNA: TGTGCCAGCTGGCCTATTCTTCCCGGGAAGGATACGCAGTATTTT. The chain has TRBV28 and TRBJ2-3; tentatively, D is TRBD2 (5 bases). Trimming left V 8 bases short and J 6 bases short, with 21 bases between. This CDR3 is built from 15 residues. CDR1 is MDHEN and CDR2 is SYDVKM in the germline V gene.

The table lists this clone with a count of one. The chain carries TRBV7-3 and TRBJ2-5; D possibly corresponds to TRBD2 (6 bases). The CDR3 is 14 amino acids. Trimming shortened V by 3 bases and J by 1 base, and 9 bases separated the two germline ends. CDR1 is SGHTA and CDR2 is FQGTGA in the germline V gene. CDR3 DNA sequence: TGTGCCAGCAGCTTTAATAGCGGCCAAGAGACCCAGTACTTC. Its translation: CASSFNSGQETQYF.

Here the CDR3 DNA reads TGCAGCGGGCGGGAGTCAACTAATGAAAAACTGTTTTTT. It yields the protein CSGRESTNEKLFF. This rearrangement joins TRBV29-1 to TRBJ1-4; D call uncertain. Looked up from germline, CDR1 is SQVTM and CDR2 is ANQGSEA. Trimming took 7 bases from V and 0 from J, leaving 9 bases between them. CDR3 length equals 13 residues.

This clone was counted once. The chain joins TRBV6-5 to TRBJ2-7, with 10 bases aligning to TRBD1. V lost 9 bases, J lost 6 bases, and 2 bases stayed unmatched. Per the germline V gene, CDR1 is MNHEY and CDR2 is SVGAGI. CDR3 size: 11 residues. DNA of the CDR3: TGTGCCAGTGACAGGGGGCGCGAGCAGTACTTC. This gives the protein CASDRGREQYF.

This sequence joins TRBV19 and TRBJ1-2; 7 bases fit TRBD1. CDR3 length: 14 amino acids. Germline CDR1 and CDR2: LNHDA and SQIVND (reference sequence). After removal of 3 bases from V and 2 bases from J, the junction contained 3 bases not matched to a gene. The CDR3 bases are TGTGCCAGTAGTATTAGGGGGCGGAACTATGGCTACACCTTC. Protein sequence: CASSIRGRNYGYTF.

The chain employs TRBV19 and TRBJ2-2, with D unclear. CDR3 length equals 13 residues. The V end was cut by 9 bases, the J end by 4 bases, with 12 bases between. Per the germline V gene, CDR1 is LNHDA and CDR2 is SQIVND (reference sequence). DNA for the CDR3: TGTGCCAGCCTGAACCGAGCCACCGGGGAGCTGTTTTTT. Amino acids: CASLNRATGELFF.

V and J are TRBV7-3 and TRBJ2-3; a possible D gene is TRBD2 (6 bases). The CDR3 runs to 16 residues. V shed 4 bases and J shed 1 base, with 15 bases lying between them. CDR1 is SGHTA and CDR2 is FQGTGA in the germline V gene. This CDR3 reads CASSSRLGGGTDTQYF. The CDR3 DNA follows: TGTGCCAGCAGCTCGCGGCTTGGAGGGGGCACAGATACGCAGTATTTT.

The chain joins TRBV4-3 to TRBJ2-2; 12 bases are a match to TRBD2. V was clipped by 1 base and J by 4 bases; unmatched bases: 7. This CDR3 contains 18 residues. Germline CDR1 LGHNA, CDR2 YSLEER. The CDR3 here is CASSQGSLAGGFTGELFF. DNA for the CDR3: TGCGCCAGCAGCCAAGGGTCACTAGCGGGGGGTTTCACCGGGGAGCTGTTTTTT.

This rearrangement joins TRBV5-4 to TRBJ1-4; TRBD1 agrees at 7 bases. Trimming cost V 0 bases and J 11 bases; bases outside gene matches: 7. The CDR3 has 14 amino acids. Germline values: CDR1 SGHNT, CDR2 YYREEE (reference sequence). The CDR3 region has the DNA TGTGCCAGCAGCTTGGCGGCAGGGGGTGACAAACTGTTTTTT. This gives the protein CASSLAAGGDKLFF.

This chain connects TRBV10-2 to TRBJ1-1; weak D call: TRBD1 (5 bases). The CDR3 runs to 15 residues. V gave up 3 bases and J gave up 4 bases, with 15 bases separating them. Germline CDR1 WSHSY, CDR2 SAAADI. CDR3 sequence reads: CASSELGGGGTEAFF. In nucleotides, the CDR3 is TGCGCCAGCAGTGAACTGGGGGGGGGAGGCACTGAAGCTTTCTTT.

This clone has just a few counts. The V gene is TRBV29-1, the J gene TRBJ1-1, with TRBD1 matching 11 bases. The CDR3 totals 17 residues. Germline assignment: CDR1 SQVTM and CDR2 ANQGSEA. V trimming: 7 bases; J trimming: 0 bases; junction bases outside the gene matches: 13. This chain's CDR3 is CSAKWTGGTIMNTEAFF. CDR3 coding DNA: TGCAGCGCCAAATGGACAGGGGGCACCATCATGAACACTGAAGCTTTCTTT.